The following is a T cell receptor (beta chain) sequence with its context. Antigen unknown. The data originate from a study of post-analysis software for immune sequencing data. Points from the study as a whole: TRBV5-6, TRBV5-1 and TRBV20-1 belonged to a set of about 5 TRBV segments that were more frequent in patients than controls.

Trimming cost V 0 bases and J 4 bases, with 10 bases left between them. The CDR3 length is 14 residues. Germline CDR1 reads WNHNN; CDR2 reads SYGVQD (reference sequence). Incorporated into the TCR beta cDNA libraries were unique molecular identifiers, which served to reduce PCR and sequencing biases. Roughly 500,000 cDNA molecules were obtained per 1 to 10 million input T cells. TCRdb reanalysed the PCR reads using MiXCR and keeps one entry per CDR3 protein. The sample gives more than 500,000 distinct CDR3 sequences, approximately 31% of which show up once; less than 6% is in the top ten. This receptor was taken from a girl between 2 and 17 years old with multiple sclerosis. The chain recombines TRBV10-1 with TRBJ2-7; D unresolved. The sequenced material came from blood. In DNA form, the CDR3 reads TGCGCCAGCAGTGAGTCAGGTATATCTTACGAGCAGTACTTC. It translates to CASSESGISYEQYF.